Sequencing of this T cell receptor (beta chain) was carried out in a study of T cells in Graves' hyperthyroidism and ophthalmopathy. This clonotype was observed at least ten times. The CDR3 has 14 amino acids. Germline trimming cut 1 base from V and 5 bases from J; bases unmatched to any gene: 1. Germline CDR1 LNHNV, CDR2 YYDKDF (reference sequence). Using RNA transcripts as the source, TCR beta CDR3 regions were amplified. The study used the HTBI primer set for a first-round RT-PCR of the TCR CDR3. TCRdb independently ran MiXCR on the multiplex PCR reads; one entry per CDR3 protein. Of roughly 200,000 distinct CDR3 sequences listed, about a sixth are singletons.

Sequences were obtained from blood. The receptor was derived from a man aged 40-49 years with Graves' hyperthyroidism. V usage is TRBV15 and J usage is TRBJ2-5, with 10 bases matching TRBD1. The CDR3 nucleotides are TGTGCCACCAGCAGAGGGACAGGGGGGGAGACCCAGTACTTC. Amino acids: CATSRGTGGETQYF.